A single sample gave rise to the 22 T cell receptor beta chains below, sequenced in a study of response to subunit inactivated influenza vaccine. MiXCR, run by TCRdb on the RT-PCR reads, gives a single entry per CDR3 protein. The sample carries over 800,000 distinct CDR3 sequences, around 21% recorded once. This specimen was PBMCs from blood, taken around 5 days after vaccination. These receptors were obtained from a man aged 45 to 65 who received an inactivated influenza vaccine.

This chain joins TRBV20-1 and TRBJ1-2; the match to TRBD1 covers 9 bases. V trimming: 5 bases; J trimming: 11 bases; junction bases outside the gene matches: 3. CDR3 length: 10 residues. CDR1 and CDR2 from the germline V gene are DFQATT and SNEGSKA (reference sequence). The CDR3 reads CSAQTGGYTF. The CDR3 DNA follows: TGCAGTGCTCAGACAGGGGGTTACACCTTC.

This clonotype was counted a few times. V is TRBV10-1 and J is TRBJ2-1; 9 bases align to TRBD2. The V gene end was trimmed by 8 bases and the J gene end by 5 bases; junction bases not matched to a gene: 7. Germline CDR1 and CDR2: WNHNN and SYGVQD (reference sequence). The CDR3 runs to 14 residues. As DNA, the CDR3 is TGCGCCAGCTCCCTAAAGCGGGGGGACAATGAGCAGTTCTTC. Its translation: CASSLKRGDNEQFF.

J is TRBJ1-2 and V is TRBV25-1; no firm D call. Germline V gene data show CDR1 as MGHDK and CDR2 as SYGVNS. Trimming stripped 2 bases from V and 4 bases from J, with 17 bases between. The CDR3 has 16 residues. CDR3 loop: CASSEGAGGSGYGYTF. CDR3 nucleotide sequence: TGTGCCAGCAGTGAAGGAGCGGGCGGTAGCGGCTATGGCTACACCTTC.

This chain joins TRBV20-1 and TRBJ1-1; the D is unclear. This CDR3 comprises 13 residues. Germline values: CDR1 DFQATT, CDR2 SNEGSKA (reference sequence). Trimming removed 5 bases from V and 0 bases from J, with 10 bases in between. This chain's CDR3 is CSAGITMNTEAFF. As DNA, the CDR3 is TGCAGTGCTGGAATTACGATGAACACTGAAGCTTTCTTT.

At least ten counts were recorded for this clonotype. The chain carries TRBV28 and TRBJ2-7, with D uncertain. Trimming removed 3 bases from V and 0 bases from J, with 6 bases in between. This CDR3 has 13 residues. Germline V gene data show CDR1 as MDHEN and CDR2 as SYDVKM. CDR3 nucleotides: TGTGCCAGCAGTTTTTCCAGCTCCTACGAGCAGTACTTC. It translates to CASSFSSSYEQYF.

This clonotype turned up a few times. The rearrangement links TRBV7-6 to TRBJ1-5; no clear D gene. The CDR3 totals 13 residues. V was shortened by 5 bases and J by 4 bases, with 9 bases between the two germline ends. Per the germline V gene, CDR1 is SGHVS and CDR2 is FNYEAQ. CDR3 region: CASSAHRNQPQHF. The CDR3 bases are TGTGCCAGCAGCGCGCACAGAAATCAGCCCCAGCATTTT.

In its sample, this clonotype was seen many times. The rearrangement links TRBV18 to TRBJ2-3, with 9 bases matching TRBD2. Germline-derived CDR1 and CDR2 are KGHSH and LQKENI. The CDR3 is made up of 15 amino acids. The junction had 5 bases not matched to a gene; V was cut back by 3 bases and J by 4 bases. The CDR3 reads CASSPQGTSPDTQYF. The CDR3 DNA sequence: TGTGCCAGCTCACCTCAAGGGACTAGCCCAGATACGCAGTATTTT.

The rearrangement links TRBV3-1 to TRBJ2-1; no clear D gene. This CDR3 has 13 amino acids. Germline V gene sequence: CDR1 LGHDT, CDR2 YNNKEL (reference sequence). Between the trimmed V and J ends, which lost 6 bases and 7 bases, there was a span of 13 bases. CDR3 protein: CASSKDHLNEQFF. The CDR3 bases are TGTGCCAGCAGTAAGGACCATTTAAATGAGCAGTTCTTC.

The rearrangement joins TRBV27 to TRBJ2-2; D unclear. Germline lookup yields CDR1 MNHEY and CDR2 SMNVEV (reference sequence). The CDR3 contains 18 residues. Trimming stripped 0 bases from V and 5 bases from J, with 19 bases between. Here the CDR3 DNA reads TGTGCCAGCAGTTTATCCGGCAGCGCATTAGCAATTACCGGGGAGCTGTTTTTT. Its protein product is CASSLSGSALAITGELFF.

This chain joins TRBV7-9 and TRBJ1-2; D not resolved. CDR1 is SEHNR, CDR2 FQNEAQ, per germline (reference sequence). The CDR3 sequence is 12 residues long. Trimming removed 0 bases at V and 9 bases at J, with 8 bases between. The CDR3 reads CASSLAGGSYTF. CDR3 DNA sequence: TGTGCCAGCAGCTTAGCGGGAGGAAGCTACACCTTC.

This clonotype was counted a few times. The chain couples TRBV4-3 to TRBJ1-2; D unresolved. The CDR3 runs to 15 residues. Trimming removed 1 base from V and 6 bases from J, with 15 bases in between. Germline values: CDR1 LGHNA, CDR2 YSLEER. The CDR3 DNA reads TGCGCCAGCAGCCAAGCCCAGTGGGCTAAAGATGGCTACACCTTC. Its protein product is CASSQAQWAKDGYTF.

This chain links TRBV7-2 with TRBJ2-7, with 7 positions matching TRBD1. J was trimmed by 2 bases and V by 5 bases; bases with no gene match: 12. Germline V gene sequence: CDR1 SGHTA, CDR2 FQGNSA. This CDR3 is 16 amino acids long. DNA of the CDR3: TGTGCCAGCAGCCTAGGAAGGGGGCTCTTTCCCTACGAGCAGTACTTC. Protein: CASSLGRGLFPYEQYF.

CDR3 in amino acids: CASSNHPRDSYGYTF. The CDR3 coding sequence is TGTGCCAGCAGCAACCATCCCCGGGACAGCTATGGCTACACCTTC. The gene calls are TRBV5-5 and TRBJ1-2; 7 bases agree with TRBD1. Germline V gene lookup returns CDR1 SGHKS and CDR2 YYEKEE (reference sequence). The CDR3 is 15 amino acids. Trimming took 4 bases from V and 4 from J; bases not matched to a gene: 10.

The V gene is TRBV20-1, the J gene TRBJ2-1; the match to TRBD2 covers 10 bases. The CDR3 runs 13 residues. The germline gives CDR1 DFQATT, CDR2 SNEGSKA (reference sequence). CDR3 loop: CRGALAGDNEQFF. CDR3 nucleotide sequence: TGCAGGGGGGCCCTAGCGGGGGACAATGAGCAGTTCTTC.

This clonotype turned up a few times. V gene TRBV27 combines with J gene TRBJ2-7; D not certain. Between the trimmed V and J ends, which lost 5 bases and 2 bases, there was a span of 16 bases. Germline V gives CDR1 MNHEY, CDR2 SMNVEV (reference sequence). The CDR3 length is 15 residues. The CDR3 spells CASSIIGPLAYEQYF. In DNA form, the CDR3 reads TGTGCCAGCAGTATAATCGGACCCCTCGCCTACGAGCAGTACTTC.

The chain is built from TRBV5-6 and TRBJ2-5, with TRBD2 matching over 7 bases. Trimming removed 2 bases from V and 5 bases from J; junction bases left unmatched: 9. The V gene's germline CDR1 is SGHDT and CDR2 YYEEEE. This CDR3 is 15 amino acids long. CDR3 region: CASSFAGAPGETQYF. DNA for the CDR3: TGTGCCAGCAGCTTTGCGGGAGCTCCGGGGGAGACCCAGTACTTC.

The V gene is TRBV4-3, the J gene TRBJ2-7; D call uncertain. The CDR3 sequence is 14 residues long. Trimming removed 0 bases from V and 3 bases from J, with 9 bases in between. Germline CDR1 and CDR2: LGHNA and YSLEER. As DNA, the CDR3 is TGCGCCAGCAGCCAAGAAGTCGAAGTCTACGAGCAGTACTTC. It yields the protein CASSQEVEVYEQYF.

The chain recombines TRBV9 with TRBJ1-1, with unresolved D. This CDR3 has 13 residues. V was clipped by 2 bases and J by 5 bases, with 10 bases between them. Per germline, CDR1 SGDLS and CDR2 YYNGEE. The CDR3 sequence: CASSVRRDTEAFF. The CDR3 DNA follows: TGTGCCAGCAGCGTCCGGAGGGATACTGAAGCTTTCTTT.

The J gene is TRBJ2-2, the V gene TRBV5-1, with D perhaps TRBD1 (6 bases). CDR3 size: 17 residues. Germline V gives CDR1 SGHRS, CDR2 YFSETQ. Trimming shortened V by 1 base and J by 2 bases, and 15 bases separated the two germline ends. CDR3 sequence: CASSLPGAYSNTGELFF. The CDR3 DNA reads TGCGCCAGCAGCTTGCCAGGGGCCTATTCTAACACCGGGGAGCTGTTTTTT.

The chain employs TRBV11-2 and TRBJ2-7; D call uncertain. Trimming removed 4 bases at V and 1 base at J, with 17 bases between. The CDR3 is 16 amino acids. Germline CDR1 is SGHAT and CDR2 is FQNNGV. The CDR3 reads CASSSLGNTSSYEQYF. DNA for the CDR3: TGTGCCAGCAGCTCCTTAGGGAATACATCATCCTACGAGCAGTACTTC.

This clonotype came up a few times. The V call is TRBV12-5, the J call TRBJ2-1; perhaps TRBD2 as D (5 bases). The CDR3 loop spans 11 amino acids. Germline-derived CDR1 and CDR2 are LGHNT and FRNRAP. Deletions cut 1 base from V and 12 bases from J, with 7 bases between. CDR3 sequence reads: CASGLGEPQFF. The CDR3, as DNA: TGTGCTAGTGGTTTGGGGGAGCCGCAGTTCTTC. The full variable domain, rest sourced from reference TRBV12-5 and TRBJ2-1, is DARVTQTPRHKVTEMGQEVTMRCQPILGHNTVFWYRQTMMQGLELLAYFRNRAPLDDSGMPKDRFSAEMPDATLATLKIQPSEPRDSAVYFCASGLGEPQFFGPGTRLTVL.

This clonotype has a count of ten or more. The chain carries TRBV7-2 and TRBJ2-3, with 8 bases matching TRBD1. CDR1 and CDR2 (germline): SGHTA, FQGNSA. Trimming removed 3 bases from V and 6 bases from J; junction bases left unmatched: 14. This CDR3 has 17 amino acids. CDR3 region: CASSLYSLSGGFDTQYF. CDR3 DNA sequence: TGTGCCAGCAGCTTGTATTCTCTCTCAGGGGGCTTTGATACGCAGTATTTT.